A selection of T cell receptor beta chains follows, all from one sample in a study of cytomegalovirus exposure and HLA in healthy donors. The method was immunoSEQ multiplex PCR; TCRdb's version includes in-frame clones alone and lacks a portion of them. The sample holds about 130,000 clones; around 70% are singletons and the top ten take approximately 2%. Input material: PBMCs. These receptors were obtained from a woman aged 35 to 49 in good health and CMV-seropositive. Both conserved end residues are part of each CDR3. A D gene is named only where the DNA matches it firmly. Clone size is given for some rows only: seen once, a few or many times, or a class if the clone is expanded.

j_gene	abundance	v_gene	d_gene	CDR3nt	CDR3aa
TRBJ1-2	few	TRBV11-1	.	TGTGCCAGCAGCTTAGAACCCAGGGTTGACTATGGCTACACCTTC	CASSLEPRVDYGYTF
TRBJ2-7	.	TRBV11-3	TRBD1	TGTGCCAGCAGCTTAGCGGGACAGGGCCTGGTCTACGAGCAGTACTTC	CASSLAGQGLVYEQYF
TRBJ2-2	.	TRBV7-6	.	TGTGCCAGCAGCTTAGCGGAGGCGAACACCGGGGAGCTGTTTTTT	CASSLAEANTGELFF
TRBJ1-2	.	TRBV18	.	TGTGCCAGCTCACCAGACAGGACTAACTATGGCTACACCTTC	CASSPDRTNYGYTF
TRBJ1-1	.	TRBV9	.	TGTGCCAGCAGCGGTGGTTTGCAGGGTGTCACTGAAGCTTTCTTT	CASSGGLQGVTEAFF
TRBJ2-5	.	TRBV5-1	.	TGCGCCAGCAGCCCTGCGATACAAGAGACCCAGTACTTC	CASSPAIQETQYF
TRBJ1-1	.	TRBV4-1	TRBD1	TGCGCCAGCAGCCAGGCAAATCCGGGACAGGGGGCAGCTGAAGCTTTCTTT	CASSQANPGQGAAEAFF
TRBJ1-5	.	TRBV19	TRBD1	TGTGCCAGTAGTATAGCACAGGGGGCGCAGGGAGATCAGCCCCAGCATTTT	CASSIAQGAQGDQPQHF
TRBJ1-2	.	TRBV7-6	TRBD1	TGTGCCAGCAGCCAAGGCCCATCGACAGGGCGGTTGGCTAACTATGGCTACACCTTC	CASSQGPSTGRLANYGYTF
TRBJ1-3	.	TRBV7-2	.	TGTGCCAGCAGTCGTACGGGAGGAGCTGGAAACACCATATATTTT	CASSRTGGAGNTIYF
TRBJ1-1	.	TRBV4-1	.	TGCGCCAGCAGCCAAGTTACAGGTACTGAAGCTTTCTTT	CASSQVTGTEAFF
TRBJ1-1	.	TRBV7-2	TRBD1	TGTGCCAGCAGCCTCGTACGGGCAGGGGGTGGGATCATGAACACTGAAGCTTTCTTT	CASSLVRAGGGIMNTEAFF
TRBJ1-5	.	TRBV6-5	TRBD1	TGTGCCAGCAGGCTCGGACAGGGTAATCAGCCCCAGCATTTT	CASRLGQGNQPQHF
TRBJ1-2	.	TRBV30	.	TGTGCCTGGAGTGTACCCTACAGGGATCGGCACTATGGCTACACCTTC	CAWSVPYRDRHYGYTF
TRBJ2-1	.	TRBV18	.	TGTGCCAGCTCACCACTACTAGGAGAGCCTCACAATGAGCAGTTCTTC	CASSPLLGEPHNEQFF
TRBJ2-3	.	TRBV27	.	TGTGCCAGCAGTTCTAGCGGCACAGATACGCAGTATTTT	CASSSSGTDTQYF
TRBJ1-2	.	TRBV7-8	.	TGTGCCAGCAGCTTAGAACAGAACTATGGCTACACCTTC	CASSLEQNYGYTF
TRBJ1-1	.	TRBV6-5	.	TGTGCCAGCAAAAAGAGAGGGAGAAGAGAAGCTTTCTTT	CASKKRGRREAFF
TRBJ1-2	.	TRBV14	TRBD1	TGTGCCAGCAGCCAGGAGGGCAGGGGGGATGGCTACACCTTC	CASSQEGRGDGYTF
TRBJ1-1	.	TRBV18	.	TGTGCCAGCTCACCCCCCGGGGGTGAAGCTTTCTTT	CASSPPGGEAFF
TRBJ1-6	.	TRBV7-6	.	TGTGCCAGCAGCCCGAGGGCAGATAATTCACCCCTCCACTTT	CASSPRADNSPLHF
TRBJ2-3	.	TRBV5-1	.	TGCGCCAGCAGCCCGGCGCCGGGTCCCCCTACCACAGATACGCAGTATTTT	CASSPAPGPPTTDTQYF
TRBJ2-5	.	TRBV29-1	TRBD2	TGCAGCGTTGAGGGGACTAGCGGGAGAAGGGGGCAAGAGACCCAGTACTTC	CSVEGTSGRRGQETQYF
TRBJ2-7	.	TRBV7-6	TRBD1	TGTGCCAGCAGCGCAGGGACAGGGGGCTCCTACGAGCAGTACTTC	CASSAGTGGSYEQYF
TRBJ1-2	.	TRBV29-1	TRBD1	TGCAGCGGCGGGACAGGGGGCTATGGCTACACCTTC	CSGGTGGYGYTF
TRBJ1-1	.	TRBV28	.	TGTGCCAGCACAGGGTTGACTGAAGCTTTCTTT	CASTGLTEAFF
TRBJ2-7	.	TRBV28	TRBD1	TGTGCCAGCAGTTCCGCCGGGACAGGCCCCTACGAGCAGTACTTC	CASSSAGTGPYEQYF
TRBJ2-3	.	TRBV21-1	.	TGTGCCAGCAGGAAAATGGCGGGAGAAGGGACAGATACGCAGTATTTT	CASRKMAGEGTDTQYF
TRBJ2-5	.	TRBV7-2	.	TGTGCCAGCAGGTCCTCTTACGGGGTAGAAGAGACCCAGTACTTC	CASRSSYGVEETQYF
TRBJ1-1	.	TRBV2	.	TGTGCCAGCCAAGGGGCTCCTGGGAACACTGAAGCTTTCTTT	CASQGAPGNTEAFF
TRBJ2-3	.	TRBV2	TRBD1	TGTGCCAGCAGGGCGGGACAGGGACCAGATACGCAGTATTTT	CASRAGQGPDTQYF
TRBJ1-5	few	TRBV28	.	TGTGCCAGCAGTTCGGGGGGCAATCAGCCCCAGCATTTT	CASSSGGNQPQHF
TRBJ2-3	.	TRBV19	TRBD1	TGTGCCAGTAGTACACGGACAGGGGGCGAGGATACGCAGTATTTT	CASSTRTGGEDTQYF
TRBJ2-7	few	TRBV28	TRBD1	TGTGCCAGCAGTCGATTAGACGGGACAGCTTCCTACGAGCAGTACTTC	CASSRLDGTASYEQYF
TRBJ1-1	once	TRBV6-1	.	TGTGCCAGCAGTGGGGCTGGGTACACTGAAGCTTTCTTT	CASSGAGYTEAFF
TRBJ2-2	.	TRBV5-4	TRBD1	TGTGCCAGCAGCTCGCAAACAGGGGGAAAGCTGTTTTTT	CASSSQTGGKLFF
TRBJ1-6	.	TRBV7-2	TRBD1	TGTGCCAGCAACAAAGAACAGGGGGTCTATAATTCACCCCTCCACTTT	CASNKEQGVYNSPLHF
TRBJ2-5	.	TRBV15	.	TGTGCCACCAGCAGGACTACTAGTAAAGAGACCCAGTACTTC	CATSRTTSKETQYF
TRBJ1-3	.	TRBV25-1	.	TGTGCCAGCTCAAGGGGGGGGGCGCTAAGGGCCGGAAACACCATATATTTT	CASSRGGALRAGNTIYF
TRBJ2-7	.	TRBV28	TRBD2	TGTGCCAGCAGTTTACGACTAGCGGGAGGGGGGGAGCAGTACTTC	CASSLRLAGGGEQYF
TRBJ1-1	.	TRBV7-9	TRBD1	TGTGCCAGCAGCCTTAGCCAGGGGGCGAACACTGAAGCTTTCTTT	CASSLSQGANTEAFF
TRBJ2-7	.	TRBV6-5	TRBD1	TGTGCCAGCAGTTACTCGATAGGACAGGGAATAAGCAAGCAGTACTTC	CASSYSIGQGISKQYF
TRBJ2-7	.	TRBV11-3	.	TGTGCCAGCAGCTTAGAGGCCTCCGCGGTTTACGAGCAGTACTTC	CASSLEASAVYEQYF
TRBJ1-1	.	TRBV29-1	TRBD1	TGCAGCGTTGAGGGACAGTTGAACACTGAAGCTTTCTTT	CSVEGQLNTEAFF
TRBJ2-4	.	TRBV19	.	TGTGCCAGTAGTATTTCACGGGGATCCATTCAGTACTTC	CASSISRGSIQYF
TRBJ1-2	.	TRBV28	TRBD1	TGTGCCAGCAACCCTGAGGGACAGACAATATATGGCTACACCTTC	CASNPEGQTIYGYTF
TRBJ1-6	.	TRBV28	.	TGTGCCAGCAGGGTAGGCGGCAGTTTTAATTCACCCCTCCACTTT	CASRVGGSFNSPLHF
TRBJ1-3	.	TRBV7-6	TRBD1	TGTGCCAGCAGCTTAGCGGGACAGGGATACTCTGGAAACACCATATATTTT	CASSLAGQGYSGNTIYF
TRBJ2-1	.	TRBV2	TRBD1	TGTGCCAGCAGACAAAACGACAGGGGCTCCTACAATGAGCAGTTCTTC	CASRQNDRGSYNEQFF
TRBJ2-7	once	TRBV7-8	TRBD1	TGTGCCAGCAGCAACATACCGGGACAGGGAAACGAGCAGTACTTC	CASSNIPGQGNEQYF
TRBJ2-5	.	TRBV5-1	TRBD1	TGCGCCAGCAGCCTAGAGGACAGGGGGCAGGAGACCCAGTACTTC	CASSLEDRGQETQYF
TRBJ1-1	.	TRBV7-8	TRBD1	TGTGCCAGCAGCTTATGGCCAGGGGGCTGTGAAGCTTTCTTT	CASSLWPGGCEAFF
TRBJ2-7	.	TRBV9	TRBD1	TGTGCCAGCAGCGATACATCACAGGGGGCGAGGCAGTACTTC	CASSDTSQGARQYF
TRBJ2-7	.	TRBV6-1	.	TGTGCCACCATACGGGGGTCTCCCTACGAGCAGTACTTC	CATIRGSPYEQYF
TRBJ2-7	once	TRBV7-2	TRBD2	TGTGCCAGCAGTTACGGGACTAGCGGCTACGAGCAGTACTTC	CASSYGTSGYEQYF
TRBJ1-3	few	TRBV7-9	TRBD1	TGTGCCAGCAGCTGGACAGGGGGCGTCTCTGGAAACACCATATATTTT	CASSWTGGVSGNTIYF
TRBJ2-2	.	TRBV6-4	.	TGTACAATATACATGTCGAACACCGGGGAGCTGTTTTTT	CTIYMSNTGELFF
TRBJ1-6	few	TRBV29-1	.	TGCAGCGTTGGGGGGGGTAATTCACCCCTCCACTTT	CSVGGGNSPLHF
TRBJ2-2	.	TRBV7-2	TRBD1	TGTGCCAGCAGCCCACAGGGGGATGCCGGGGAGCTGTTTTTT	CASSPQGDAGELFF
TRBJ2-5	.	TRBV5-1	TRBD1	TGCGCCAGCAGCTTGACCCGGGACAGGGGACAAGAGACCCAGTACTTC	CASSLTRDRGQETQYF